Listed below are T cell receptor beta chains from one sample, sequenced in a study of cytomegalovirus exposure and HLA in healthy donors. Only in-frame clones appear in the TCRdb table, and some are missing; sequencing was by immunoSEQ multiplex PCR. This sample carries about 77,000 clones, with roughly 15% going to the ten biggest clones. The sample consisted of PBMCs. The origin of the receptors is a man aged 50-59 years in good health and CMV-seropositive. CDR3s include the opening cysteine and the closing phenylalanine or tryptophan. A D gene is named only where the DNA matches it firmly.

CDR3 DNA: TGTGCCAGCAGCCGAGCGGTGGGTATAGATGAGCAGTTCTTC
CDR3 protein: CASSRAVGIDEQFF
J gene: TRBJ2-1
D gene: -
V gene: TRBV9

CDR3 DNA: TGCGCCAGCAGCTTCGGCGGGGTGAACACTGAAGCTTTCTTT
CDR3 protein: CASSFGGVNTEAFF
J gene: TRBJ1-1
D gene: -
V gene: TRBV5-1

CDR3 DNA: TGTGCCAGCTCACCCTCTCGGGGGAATGAGCAGTTCTTC
CDR3 protein: CASSPSRGNEQFF
J gene: TRBJ2-1
D gene: -
V gene: TRBV18

CDR3 DNA: TGTGCCAGCAGTCCTACCTACGGGGAGGGCGACACTGAAGCTTTCTTT
CDR3 protein: CASSPTYGEGDTEAFF
J gene: TRBJ1-1
D gene: -
V gene: TRBV27

CDR3 DNA: TGCGCCAGCAGCCAAGCTATCGTCAAGAGCTCCTACAATGAGCAGTTCTTC
CDR3 protein: CASSQAIVKSSYNEQFF
J gene: TRBJ2-1
D gene: -
V gene: TRBV4-1

CDR3 DNA: TGTGCCAGTAGCGACCTAGCGGGAGATTACGAGCAGTACTTC
CDR3 protein: CASSDLAGDYEQYF
J gene: TRBJ2-7
D gene: TRBD2
V gene: TRBV19

CDR3 DNA: TGTGCCAGTTCACGGGGGGGCTCAGTCAATGAGCAGTTCTTC
CDR3 protein: CASSRGGSVNEQFF
J gene: TRBJ2-1
D gene: TRBD2
V gene: TRBV28

CDR3 DNA: TGTGCCAGCAACGGACAGGGGCTGTCCTACGAGCAGTACTTC
CDR3 protein: CASNGQGLSYEQYF
J gene: TRBJ2-7
D gene: TRBD1
V gene: TRBV6-1

CDR3 DNA: TGTGCCAGCAGTTACCGGGTCGACCTCTTCTATGGCTACACCTTC
CDR3 protein: CASSYRVDLFYGYTF
J gene: TRBJ1-2
D gene: -
V gene: TRBV6-5

CDR3 DNA: TGCGCCAGCAGTGCTGGGACAGCCTATGGCTACACCTTC
CDR3 protein: CASSAGTAYGYTF
J gene: TRBJ1-2
D gene: TRBD1
V gene: TRBV10-1

CDR3 DNA: TGTGCCAGCAGCCCAAGGCAGGGGGGAGAGACCCAGTACTTC
CDR3 protein: CASSPRQGGETQYF
J gene: TRBJ2-5
D gene: -
V gene: TRBV7-2

CDR3 DNA: TGTGCCAGCTCTCTCCTGGGACAGGGGGCGGAGACCCAGTACTTC
CDR3 protein: CASSLLGQGAETQYF
J gene: TRBJ2-5
D gene: TRBD1
V gene: TRBV27

CDR3 DNA: TGTGCCGTCGGCAGGATATATGGCTACACCTTC
CDR3 protein: CAVGRIYGYTF
J gene: TRBJ1-2
D gene: -
V gene: TRBV6-5

CDR3 DNA: TGTGCCAGCAGTCGTTATCTAGAAAGTTTGATCAATGAGCAGTTCTTC
CDR3 protein: CASSRYLESLINEQFF
J gene: TRBJ2-1
D gene: -
V gene: TRBV7-9

CDR3 DNA: TGTGCCAGTACCCCACCTGGGGGCGGTGGAAACACCATATATTTT
CDR3 protein: CASTPPGGGGNTIYF
J gene: TRBJ1-3
D gene: -
V gene: TRBV19

CDR3 DNA: TGTGCCAGCAGCTCCTCCCGGAGCGGACTATACAATGAGCAGTTCTTC
CDR3 protein: CASSSSRSGLYNEQFF
J gene: TRBJ2-1
D gene: -
V gene: TRBV7-9

CDR3 DNA: TGTGCCAGCAGCTCCGACACGGCTACAGATACGCAGTATTTT
CDR3 protein: CASSSDTATDTQYF
J gene: TRBJ2-3
D gene: -
V gene: TRBV7-9

CDR3 DNA: TGCAGCGGCCTGTTTGGGGACATGAATAAACCTAACTATGGCTACACCTTC
CDR3 protein: CSGLFGDMNKPNYGYTF
J gene: TRBJ1-2
D gene: -
V gene: TRBV29-1

CDR3 DNA: TGTGCCAGCAGTGACGGGACTAGCGGGATCGATGAGCAGTTCTTC
CDR3 protein: CASSDGTSGIDEQFF
J gene: TRBJ2-1
D gene: TRBD2
V gene: TRBV6-1

CDR3 DNA: TGTGCTAGTGGCCCGGGACAGGCAGAAGAGACCCAGTACTTC
CDR3 protein: CASGPGQAEETQYF
J gene: TRBJ2-5
D gene: TRBD1
V gene: TRBV12-5

CDR3 DNA: TGCGCCAGCAGCTTGACAGGGGCAGGGAACTATGGCTACACCTTC
CDR3 protein: CASSLTGAGNYGYTF
J gene: TRBJ1-2
D gene: TRBD1
V gene: TRBV5-1

CDR3 DNA: TGTGCCAGCAGCGGACAGGGGCTCTACCCCTCTCTTGTAGGCTACACCTTC
CDR3 protein: CASSGQGLYPSLVGYTF
J gene: TRBJ1-2
D gene: TRBD1
V gene: TRBV9

CDR3 DNA: TGTGCCAGCACCGGACAGGCCGACACAGATACGCAGTATTTT
CDR3 protein: CASTGQADTDTQYF
J gene: TRBJ2-3
D gene: TRBD1
V gene: TRBV4-2

CDR3 DNA: TGTGCCAGCAGCGTAGATATAGACTTGACAGACAATGAGCAGTTCTTC
CDR3 protein: CASSVDIDLTDNEQFF
J gene: TRBJ2-1
D gene: -
V gene: TRBV9

CDR3 DNA: TGTGCCAGCAGCTGGGGGGTCGCTAACTATGGCTACACCTTC
CDR3 protein: CASSWGVANYGYTF
J gene: TRBJ1-2
D gene: -
V gene: TRBV9

CDR3 DNA: TGTGCCAGCAGCCCGGGACTTTCAAGGTACACTGAAGCTTTCTTT
CDR3 protein: CASSPGLSRYTEAFF
J gene: TRBJ1-1
D gene: -
V gene: TRBV11-3

CDR3 DNA: TGTGCCAGCAGCCCCGAGGCAGACAGAAAAGAGACCCAGTACTTC
CDR3 protein: CASSPEADRKETQYF
J gene: TRBJ2-5
D gene: -
V gene: TRBV5-4

CDR3 DNA: TGTGCCAGCAGCCAGGTAGCGGTTCCTCGGGGGGAGCAGTACTTC
CDR3 protein: CASSQVAVPRGEQYF
J gene: TRBJ2-7
D gene: -
V gene: TRBV14

CDR3 DNA: TGTGCCAGCAGTCCTCCCGGCTTGGACAGTTTTAACTATGGCTACACCTTC
CDR3 protein: CASSPPGLDSFNYGYTF
J gene: TRBJ1-2
D gene: -
V gene: TRBV7-9

CDR3 DNA: TGTGCCAGCAGCGTAGGGACTAGCGGAGCACAAGATACGCAGTATTTT
CDR3 protein: CASSVGTSGAQDTQYF
J gene: TRBJ2-3
D gene: TRBD2
V gene: TRBV9

CDR3 DNA: TGTGCCAGTAGTCCGCCCCTACAGGGTAGTCGGACTGAAGCTTTCTTT
CDR3 protein: CASSPPLQGSRTEAFF
J gene: TRBJ1-1
D gene: -
V gene: TRBV19

CDR3 DNA: TGCGCCAGCAGCTATTACAGGGGGCCTGATGACTATGGCTACACCTTC
CDR3 protein: CASSYYRGPDDYGYTF
J gene: TRBJ1-2
D gene: TRBD1
V gene: TRBV5-1

CDR3 DNA: TGTGCCAGCAGTGAAAGAGGCGACAGGTCCTATCAGCCCCAGCATTTT
CDR3 protein: CASSERGDRSYQPQHF
J gene: TRBJ1-5
D gene: -
V gene: TRBV6-1

CDR3 DNA: TGTGCCAGCAGCTCCCCGTGGACAGTCTATAATTCACCCCTCCACTTT
CDR3 protein: CASSSPWTVYNSPLHF
J gene: TRBJ1-6
D gene: -
V gene: TRBV28

CDR3 DNA: TGTGCCAGTAGTATGAACACTCTAGAAGAGACCCAGTACTTC
CDR3 protein: CASSMNTLEETQYF
J gene: TRBJ2-5
D gene: -
V gene: TRBV19

CDR3 DNA: TGTGCCAGCAAACAGGGGGTCGGAGCTAATGAAAAACTGTTTTTT
CDR3 protein: CASKQGVGANEKLFF
J gene: TRBJ1-4
D gene: TRBD1
V gene: TRBV6-6

CDR3 DNA: TGTGCTAGTGCTCCCCCCGGGACAGAGACTCAAGAGACCCAGTACTTC
CDR3 protein: CASAPPGTETQETQYF
J gene: TRBJ2-5
D gene: TRBD1
V gene: TRBV12-5

CDR3 DNA: TGTGCCAGTTCAGTCGGCGGGGGCCGTGCTAATGAGCAGTTCTTC
CDR3 protein: CASSVGGGRANEQFF
J gene: TRBJ2-1
D gene: -
V gene: TRBV18

CDR3 DNA: TGCGCCAGCAGCCTGGACGGTGATCAGCCCCAGCATTTT
CDR3 protein: CASSLDGDQPQHF
J gene: TRBJ1-5
D gene: -
V gene: TRBV5-1

CDR3 DNA: TGTGCCAGCAGTGTAACAATGAACACTGAAGCTTTCTTT
CDR3 protein: CASSVTMNTEAFF
J gene: TRBJ1-1
D gene: -
V gene: TRBV2